These T cell receptor beta chains were read from a single sample in a study of cytomegalovirus exposure and HLA in healthy donors. Measured with immunoSEQ multiplex PCR; TCRdb has only the in-frame clones, and not every one. The data contain 200,000 to 300,000 clones, about four fifths of them singletons. The sequenced sample consisted of PBMCs. These receptors were obtained from a woman in her thirties or forties in good health and CMV-seropositive. The CDR3 runs from the conserved cysteine through the conserved F or W. A D gene is named only where the DNA matches it firmly. The size entry is marked missing in some rows and otherwise reads once, few, many or a size class.

v_gene: TRBV6-5
d_gene: TRBD2
len: 13
abundance: -
j_gene: TRBJ2-7
CDR3nt: TGTGCCACGGGGGGGGGAAGAGCCTACGAGCAGTACTTC
CDR3aa: CATGGGRAYEQYF

v_gene: TRBV28
d_gene: TRBD1
len: 16
abundance: -
j_gene: TRBJ1-3
CDR3nt: TGTGCCAGCAGTTTTTACAGGACAGGGATGGTAAACACCATATATTTT
CDR3aa: CASSFYRTGMVNTIYF

v_gene: TRBV19
d_gene: -
len: 14
abundance: few
j_gene: TRBJ1-1
CDR3nt: TGTGCCAGTAGTATAGAGGGGGCAATCACTGAAGCTTTCTTT
CDR3aa: CASSIEGAITEAFF

v_gene: TRBV11-3
d_gene: TRBD2
len: 15
abundance: -
j_gene: TRBJ2-1
CDR3nt: TGTGCCAGCAACCCCGGGACTAGCGGTTACAATGAGCAGTTCTTC
CDR3aa: CASNPGTSGYNEQFF

v_gene: TRBV4-3
d_gene: TRBD2
len: 16
abundance: once
j_gene: TRBJ2-1
CDR3nt: TGCGCCAGCAGCCAAGATGGGACTAGCGGTTTGAATGAGCAGTTCTTC
CDR3aa: CASSQDGTSGLNEQFF

v_gene: TRBV28
d_gene: TRBD2
len: 15
abundance: few
j_gene: TRBJ2-7
CDR3nt: TGTGCCAGCAGTTTAGCGGGAGCCCCCTCCTACGAGCAGTACTTC
CDR3aa: CASSLAGAPSYEQYF

v_gene: TRBV13
d_gene: TRBD1
len: 16
abundance: -
j_gene: TRBJ2-7
CDR3nt: TGTGCCAGCAGCTTAGAACCCGGGACAGGGACCTACGAGCAGTACTTC
CDR3aa: CASSLEPGTGTYEQYF

v_gene: TRBV7-2
d_gene: TRBD2
len: 16
abundance: few
j_gene: TRBJ2-1
CDR3nt: TGTGCCAGCAGCAAAAGAGCGGGAGTCTCGTCGGATGAGCAGTTCTTC
CDR3aa: CASSKRAGVSSDEQFF

v_gene: TRBV6-1
d_gene: TRBD2
len: 15
abundance: -
j_gene: TRBJ2-7
CDR3nt: TGTGCCAGCAGTGAAACGGCGGGAGGCTCCTACGAGCAGTACTTC
CDR3aa: CASSETAGGSYEQYF

v_gene: TRBV11-3
d_gene: TRBD2
len: 16
abundance: -
j_gene: TRBJ2-7
CDR3nt: TGTGCCAGCAGCTCCAGAGGACTAGCGGGAGTGTACGAGCAGTACTTC
CDR3aa: CASSSRGLAGVYEQYF

v_gene: TRBV2
d_gene: TRBD1
len: 13
abundance: -
j_gene: TRBJ2-7
CDR3nt: TGTGCCAGCCGGGACAGGGCCGGGTACGAGCAGTACTTC
CDR3aa: CASRDRAGYEQYF

v_gene: TRBV5-4
d_gene: TRBD2
len: 15
abundance: -
j_gene: TRBJ2-7
CDR3nt: TGTGCCAGCACCTTTGGGGCTAGCGGGAGCTACGAGCAGTACTTC
CDR3aa: CASTFGASGSYEQYF

v_gene: TRBV27
d_gene: -
len: 13
abundance: -
j_gene: TRBJ2-7
CDR3nt: TGTGCCAGCAGTTGGAGCGGAACTTACGAGCAGTACTTC
CDR3aa: CASSWSGTYEQYF

v_gene: TRBV7-9
d_gene: TRBD2
len: 15
abundance: -
j_gene: TRBJ2-1
CDR3nt: TGTGCCAGCAGCTTTGAGGGACTAGCGGGGGGGGCCCAGTTCTTC
CDR3aa: CASSFEGLAGGAQFF

v_gene: TRBV6-1
d_gene: -
len: 15
abundance: -
j_gene: TRBJ2-7
CDR3nt: TGTGCCAGCAGTGGGGCGGGCGGTCCCGACTACGAGCAGTACTTC
CDR3aa: CASSGAGGPDYEQYF

v_gene: TRBV2
d_gene: TRBD1
len: 16
abundance: -
j_gene: TRBJ1-5
CDR3nt: TGTGCCAGCAGTGAGCTAGGACAGGCTACCAATCAGCCCCAGCATTTT
CDR3aa: CASSELGQATNQPQHF

v_gene: TRBV27
d_gene: -
len: 14
abundance: -
j_gene: TRBJ2-7
CDR3nt: TGTGCCAGCAGTTTTTCGGGAGCTGGGTACGAGCAGTACTTC
CDR3aa: CASSFSGAGYEQYF

v_gene: TRBV7-3
d_gene: -
len: 11
abundance: once
j_gene: TRBJ2-2
CDR3nt: TGTGCCAGCAGCTCGTCCGGGGAGCTGTTTTTT
CDR3aa: CASSSSGELFF

v_gene: TRBV5-1
d_gene: -
len: 14
abundance: -
j_gene: TRBJ1-2
CDR3nt: TGCGCCAGCAGCTTGGCCGGGGAGAACTATGGCTACACCTTC
CDR3aa: CASSLAGENYGYTF

v_gene: TRBV30
d_gene: TRBD2
len: 14
abundance: -
j_gene: TRBJ2-3
CDR3nt: TGTGCCTGGAGTGTTCTAGCGGGCACAGATACGCAGTATTTT
CDR3aa: CAWSVLAGTDTQYF

v_gene: TRBV6-5
d_gene: TRBD1
len: 15
abundance: -
j_gene: TRBJ2-1
CDR3nt: TGTGCCAGCAGTTACGGGACAGGATCCTACAATGAGCAGTTCTTC
CDR3aa: CASSYGTGSYNEQFF

v_gene: TRBV28
d_gene: -
len: 14
abundance: -
j_gene: TRBJ1-2
CDR3nt: TGTGCCAGCAGTTTTACAGGGCAGCTGGGTGGCTACACCTTC
CDR3aa: CASSFTGQLGGYTF

v_gene: TRBV27
d_gene: TRBD1
len: 14
abundance: -
j_gene: TRBJ2-1
CDR3nt: TGTGCCAGCAGCGACAGGGACCCTTACAATGAGCAGTTCTTC
CDR3aa: CASSDRDPYNEQFF

v_gene: TRBV11-2
d_gene: TRBD2
len: 17
abundance: -
j_gene: TRBJ2-7
CDR3nt: TGTGCCAGCAGCTTAGACTCGGGACTAGCGGACTCCTACGAGCAGTACTTC
CDR3aa: CASSLDSGLADSYEQYF

v_gene: TRBV28
d_gene: -
len: 15
abundance: -
j_gene: TRBJ2-3
CDR3nt: TGTGCCAGCCGCAACGCTGCGGGCTTGGGAGATACGCAGTATTTT
CDR3aa: CASRNAAGLGDTQYF

v_gene: TRBV28
d_gene: TRBD1
len: 17
abundance: -
j_gene: TRBJ2-7
CDR3nt: TGTGCCAGCAGTTCCCTGTCTGGGACAGGGGTGTTGGGGGAGCAGTACTTC
CDR3aa: CASSSLSGTGVLGEQYF

v_gene: TRBV7-9
d_gene: -
len: 15
abundance: once
j_gene: TRBJ1-4
CDR3nt: TGTGCCAGCAGCCGTACAGGGTATTTGGGCGAAAAACTGTTTTTT
CDR3aa: CASSRTGYLGEKLFF

v_gene: TRBV4-3
d_gene: -
len: 13
abundance: -
j_gene: TRBJ2-1
CDR3nt: TGCGCCAGCAGCCAAGAAAGTCAAGGGGGGCAGTTCTTC
CDR3aa: CASSQESQGGQFF

v_gene: TRBV5-1
d_gene: -
len: 15
abundance: -
j_gene: TRBJ2-1
CDR3nt: TGCGCCAGCAGCGCGGCCGCGAGCTCCTACAATGAGCAGTTCTTC
CDR3aa: CASSAAASSYNEQFF

v_gene: TRBV27
d_gene: -
len: 18
abundance: -
j_gene: TRBJ1-4
CDR3nt: TGTGCCAGCAGTCTCCGCTCGACAGGTTTTGCAACTAATGAAAAACTGTTTTTT
CDR3aa: CASSLRSTGFATNEKLFF

v_gene: TRBV9
d_gene: TRBD2
len: 14
abundance: -
j_gene: TRBJ2-1
CDR3nt: TGTGCCAGCAGCCCTCGGACTAGCTACAATGAGCAGTTCTTC
CDR3aa: CASSPRTSYNEQFF

v_gene: TRBV19
d_gene: TRBD1
len: 16
abundance: -
j_gene: TRBJ1-2
CDR3nt: TGTGCCAGTAGTGCAGGACAGGGAAGGGGGACCTATGGCTACACCTTC
CDR3aa: CASSAGQGRGTYGYTF